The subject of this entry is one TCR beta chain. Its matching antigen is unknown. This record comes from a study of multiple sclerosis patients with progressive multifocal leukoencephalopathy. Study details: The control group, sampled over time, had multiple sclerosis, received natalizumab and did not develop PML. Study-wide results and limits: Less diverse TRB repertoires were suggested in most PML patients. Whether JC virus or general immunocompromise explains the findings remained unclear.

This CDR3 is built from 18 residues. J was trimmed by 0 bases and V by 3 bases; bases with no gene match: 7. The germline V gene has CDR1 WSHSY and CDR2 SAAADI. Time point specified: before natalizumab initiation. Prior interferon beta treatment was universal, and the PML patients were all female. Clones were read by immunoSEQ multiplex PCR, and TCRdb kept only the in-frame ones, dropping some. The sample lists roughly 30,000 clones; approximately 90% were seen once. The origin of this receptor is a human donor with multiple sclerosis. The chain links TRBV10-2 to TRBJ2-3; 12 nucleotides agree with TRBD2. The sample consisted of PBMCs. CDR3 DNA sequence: TGCGCCAGCAGTGAACGACTAGCGGGGGAGAGCAGCACAGATACGCAGTATTTT. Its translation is CASSERLAGESSTDTQYF.